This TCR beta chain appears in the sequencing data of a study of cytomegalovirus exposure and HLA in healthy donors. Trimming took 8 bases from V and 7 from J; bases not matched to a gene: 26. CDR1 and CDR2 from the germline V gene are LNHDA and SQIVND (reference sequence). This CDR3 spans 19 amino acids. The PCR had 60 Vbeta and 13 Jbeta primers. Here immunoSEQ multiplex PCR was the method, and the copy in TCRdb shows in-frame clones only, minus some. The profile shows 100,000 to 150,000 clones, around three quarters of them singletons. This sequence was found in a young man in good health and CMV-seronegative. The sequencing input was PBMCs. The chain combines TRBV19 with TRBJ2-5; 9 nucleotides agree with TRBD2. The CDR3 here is CASSPTGEASGGPKGTQYF. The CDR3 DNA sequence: TGTGCCAGTTCCCCTACAGGGGAGGCGAGCGGGGGGCCAAAAGGGACCCAGTACTTC.